A single sample gave rise to the 29 T cell receptor beta chains below, sequenced in a study of Ad26.COV2.S vaccination and SARS-CoV-2 variants. TCRdb keeps only in-frame clones here, not all; method: immunoSEQ multiplex PCR. The table includes fewer than 500,000 clones, approximately 92% detected once. The sample's treatment: around 19 received Ad26.COV2.S at low or high dose, single or two shots; several received placebo; per-sample allocation not given. Sampling occurred on day 63 after the first vaccine or placebo injection. This material consisted of peripheral blood, taken in a trial of Ad26.COV2.S vaccine versus placebo. All receptors derive from a person between 18 and 65 years old who received the Ad26.COV2.S COVID-19 vaccine or a placebo.

The rearrangement uses TRBV6-1 and TRBJ2-2; no firm D call. Trimming removed 2 bases from V and 1 base from J, with 14 bases in between. Looked up from germline, CDR1 is MNHNS and CDR2 is SASEGT. The CDR3 sequence is 17 residues long. The CDR3: CASSEFWQALNTGELFF. The CDR3 DNA is TGTGCCAGCAGTGAATTTTGGCAGGCCCTGAACACCGGGGAGCTGTTTTTT.

The V and J genes are TRBV2 and TRBJ1-2; D is possibly TRBD1 (5 bases). CDR1 and CDR2 from the germline V gene are SNHLY and FYNNEI. V lost 4 bases and J lost 13, with 25 bases in between. The CDR3 covers 15 residues. CDR3 DNA sequence: TGTGCCAGCAGTGTCAGGGAATCACTCAGGGTTCAAGGCACCTTC. Translating it yields CASSVRESLRVQGTF.

In this sample, this clone turned up a few times. The gene calls are TRBV5-5 and TRBJ1-2; D gene unclear. Germline V gene data show CDR1 as SGHKS and CDR2 as YYEKEE (reference sequence). Trimming removed 1 base from V and 1 base from J, with 11 bases in between. The CDR3 has 15 amino acids. The CDR3 loop reads CASSLPPPFNYGYTF. CDR3 coding DNA: TGTGCCAGCAGCTTGCCCCCCCCATTTAACTATGGCTACACCTTC. The full variable domain, its missing parts supplied by reference TRBV5-5 and TRBJ1-2, is DAGVTQSPTHLIKTRGQQVTLRCSPISGHKSVSWYQQVLGQGPQFIFQYYEKEERGRGNFPDRFSARQFPNYSSELNVNALLLGDSALYLCASSLPPPFNYGYTFGSGTRLTVV.

This clone was picked up one time. The rearrangement joins TRBV5-8 to TRBJ1-3; D perhaps matches TRBD1 (5 bases). The CDR3 covers 15 residues. Germline V gives CDR1 SGHTS, CDR2 YDEGEE. V lost 4 bases and J lost 0, with 11 bases in between. CDR3 DNA: TGTGCCAGCAGCCCGGGGCTAAACTCTGGAAACACCATATATTTT. Translation: CASSPGLNSGNTIYF.

This chain connects TRBV7-9 to TRBJ2-1, with 10 bases aligning to TRBD2. Germline trimming cut 4 bases from V and 5 bases from J; bases unmatched to any gene: 5. Germline CDR1 is SEHNR and CDR2 is FQNEAQ (reference sequence). The length of the CDR3 is 15 residues. The CDR3 DNA follows: TGTGCCAGCAGCTGGGGGCTAGCGGGGGACAATGAGCAGTTCTTC. Protein: CASSWGLAGDNEQFF.

The J gene is TRBJ1-4, the V gene TRBV4-3; D is possibly TRBD1 (5 bases). Trimming removed 1 base at V and 4 bases at J, with 16 bases between. This CDR3 has 17 residues. Germline V CDR1 and CDR2: LGHNA, YSLEER. The CDR3 region has the DNA TGCGCCAGCAGCCAAGTACGAATTGGGGCAGGTAATGAAAAACTGTTTTTT. It is translated as CASSQVRIGAGNEKLFF.

V gene TRBV3-1 (or the pseudogene TRBV3-2) combines with J gene TRBJ2-3, with D possibly TRBD2 on 5 matching bases. V was shortened by 10 bases and J by 2 bases, with 16 bases between the two germline ends. The CDR3 is 14 residues long. Germline V gives CDR1 LGHDT, CDR2 YNNKEL (reference sequence). CDR3 sequence: CATGELSVTDTQYF. CDR3 in DNA: TGTGCCACCGGGGAACTTTCAGTCACAGATACGCAGTATTTT.

A remark on this clone: The sample holds other DNA sequences that translate to the same CDR3. The chain uses TRBV4-1 and TRBJ2-2; D gene ambiguous. Per germline, CDR1 MGHRA and CDR2 YSYEKL. The CDR3 extends over 13 amino acids. The ends were cut back, 4 bases at V and 1 base at J, with 4 bases in the middle. CDR3 in DNA: TGCGCCAGCAGCCCGTTGAACACCGGGGAGCTGTTTTTT. Its translation is CASSPLNTGELFF.

This clone was detected only a few times. The rearrangement joins TRBV11-2 to TRBJ2-2, with D hard to call. V was clipped by 2 bases and J by 4 bases, with 8 bases between them. The CDR3 runs to 14 residues. CDR1 and CDR2 (germline): SGHAT, FQNNGV. The CDR3 sequence is CASSLSWGTGELFF. The CDR3 DNA reads TGTGCCAGCAGCTTATCGTGGGGCACCGGGGAGCTGTTTTTT.

The rearrangement uses TRBV19 and TRBJ1-4, with a tentative D call TRBD1 (6 bases). This CDR3 spans 15 amino acids. V was cut by 5 bases and J by 8 bases, with 18 bases left in between. Germline V gene sequence: CDR1 LNHDA, CDR2 SQIVND (reference sequence). DNA of the CDR3: TGTGCCAGTAGTTTAACAGGGCATTTGGTGGAAAAACTGTTTTTT. Translation: CASSLTGHLVEKLFF.

As DNA, the CDR3 is TGTGCCAGCAGCTTATCCAGGGGTGGCGAGCAGTACTTC. Residues: CASSLSRGGEQYF. The genes are TRBV7-9 and TRBJ2-7, with D tentatively TRBD1 (6 bases). The V gene's germline CDR1 is SEHNR and CDR2 FQNEAQ (reference sequence). This CDR3 comprises 13 residues. V lost 2 bases and J 6 bases, leaving 11 bases between the germline ends.

The genes are TRBV5-1 and TRBJ1-1, with TRBD1 as a possible D gene (5 bases). V was shortened by 0 bases and J by 1 base, with 10 bases between the two germline ends. Germline CDR1 SGHRS, CDR2 YFSETQ. The length of the CDR3 is 15 residues. The CDR3 loop is CASSLGAGSNTEAFF. The CDR3 nucleotides are TGCGCCAGCAGCTTGGGAGCAGGGTCGAACACTGAAGCTTTCTTT.

This chain uses TRBV25-1 with TRBJ1-2; 9 nucleotides align to TRBD1. The V gene end was trimmed by 6 bases and the J gene end by 4 bases; junction bases not matched to a gene: 6. The germline gives CDR1 MGHDK, CDR2 SYGVNS. There are 14 residues in the CDR3. The CDR3 region is CASSITGGGYGYTF. Here the CDR3 DNA reads TGTGCCAGCAGCATCACAGGGGGCGGCTATGGCTACACCTTC.

The chain is built from TRBV15 and TRBJ1-3; D unresolved. This CDR3 has 16 residues. Trimming removed 0 bases from V and 2 bases from J, with 11 bases in between. Germline V gene lookup returns CDR1 LNHNV and CDR2 YYDKDF (reference sequence). This CDR3 reads CATSRDHSFTGNTIYF. In nucleotides, the CDR3 is TGTGCCACCAGCAGAGATCACAGTTTTACTGGAAACACCATATATTTT.

This clone was counted between two and nine times. This chain uses TRBV12-5 with TRBJ2-3, with 7 positions matching TRBD1. The CDR3 contains 17 residues. The germline CDR1 and CDR2 sequences are LGHNT and FRNRAP. Unmatched junction bases numbered 12, after V lost 5 bases and J lost 1 base. The CDR3 loop reads CASGAGIRQGGTDTQYF. The CDR3 DNA follows: TGTGCTAGTGGTGCCGGTATCCGGCAGGGGGGCACAGATACGCAGTATTTT.

V gene TRBV7-7 combines with J gene TRBJ2-1; 9 positions agree with TRBD1. Per the germline V gene, CDR1 is SSHAT and CDR2 is FNYEAQ (reference sequence). This CDR3 spans 16 amino acids. Trimming removed 3 bases from V and 4 bases from J; junction bases left unmatched: 7. In nucleotides, the CDR3 is TGTGCCAGCAGCTTGGGTGCCGGGACAGGGTACAATGAGCAGTTCTTC. Protein sequence: CASSLGAGTGYNEQFF.

The chain has TRBV28 and TRBJ1-1; TRBD1 agrees at 7 bases. The length of the CDR3 is 17 residues. Germline assignment: CDR1 MDHEN and CDR2 SYDVKM. V trimming: 3 bases; J trimming: 1 base; junction bases outside the gene matches: 11. The DNA for the CDR3 is TGTGCCAGCAGTTTTCCACTCGGGACAGTGGGGAACACTGAAGCTTTCTTT. It encodes CASSFPLGTVGNTEAFF.

V usage is TRBV5-5 and J usage is TRBJ1-5; TRBD1 might be the D (6 bases). V lost 3 bases, J lost 2 bases, and 18 bases lay in between. From germline, CDR1 is SGHKS and CDR2 YYEKEE (reference sequence). The CDR3 extends over 17 amino acids. CDR3 region: CASSYGPGQGRNQPQHF. Written as DNA, the CDR3 is TGTGCCAGCAGCTATGGACCGGGACAAGGTCGCAATCAGCCCCAGCATTTT.

This clone was detected a few times. This sequence joins TRBV2 and TRBJ1-6; no definite D call. This CDR3 is built from 15 residues. Trimming took 3 bases from V and 9 from J, leaving 15 bases between them. The V gene's germline CDR1 is SNHLY and CDR2 FYNNEI. DNA for the CDR3: TGTGCCAGCAGTGACCCCCGCGAACGGTCTTCACCCCTCCACTTT. Its protein product is CASSDPRERSSPLHF.

The chain links TRBV19 to TRBJ1-1; D is undetermined. Germline V gene sequence: CDR1 LNHDA, CDR2 SQIVND (reference sequence). The V end lost 1 base, the J end lost 1 base, and 10 bases lay between the germline ends. The CDR3 spans 15 residues. CDR3 amino acids: CASSIGARRNTEAFF. Written as DNA, the CDR3 is TGTGCCAGTAGTATAGGGGCCAGGAGGAACACTGAAGCTTTCTTT.

The chain combines TRBV7-8 with TRBJ2-7; D not resolved. Trimming cost V 1 base and J 7 bases, with 11 bases left between them. Germline values: CDR1 SGHVS, CDR2 FQNEAQ. The CDR3 is 13 amino acids. The CDR3: CASSLENVREQYV. The CDR3 nucleotides read TGTGCCAGCAGCTTAGAAAATGTCCGAGAGCAGTACGTC.

This chain links TRBV28 with TRBJ1-1; TRBD1 agrees at 9 bases. The CDR3 extends over 15 amino acids. V was pared by 5 bases and J by 6 bases, with 10 bases of the junction left unmatched. Germline loops: CDR1 MDHEN, CDR2 SYDVKM. CDR3 sequence: CASSTPGQGTPEAFF. Written as DNA, the CDR3 is TGTGCCAGCAGTACGCCGGGACAGGGAACCCCTGAAGCTTTCTTT.

J is TRBJ2-5 and V is TRBV5-1; 7 bases fit TRBD2. Germline V gene lookup returns CDR1 SGHRS and CDR2 YFSETQ. The CDR3 is 15 residues long. J gave up 5 bases and V 2 bases, and 9 bases lay outside the gene matches. Here the CDR3 reads CASSFEAGTVETQYF. The CDR3, as DNA: TGCGCCAGCAGCTTTGAAGCGGGAACGGTGGAGACCCAGTACTTC.

The chain carries TRBV19 and TRBJ2-7, with 7 bases lining up with TRBD1. CDR3 length: 15 residues. The germline gives CDR1 LNHDA, CDR2 SQIVND (reference sequence). With 5 bases clipped from V and 2 bases from J, the junction kept 9 bases outside the gene matches. CDR3 nucleotides: TGTGCCAGTAGTCGTCAGGGGGACCCGACCTACGAGCAGTACTTC. Protein sequence: CASSRQGDPTYEQYF.

This clone has more than one count but fewer than ten. The V call is TRBV5-1, the J call TRBJ2-1; 11 positions agree with TRBD2. The V gene's germline CDR1 is SGHRS and CDR2 YFSETQ. The length of the CDR3 is 16 residues. Trimming at V came to 5 bases and at J to 6 bases, leaving 10 bases not matched to a gene. The CDR3 here is CASRSLAGGPGNEQFF. CDR3 nucleotides: TGCGCCAGCAGATCTTTAGCGGGGGGGCCAGGCAATGAGCAGTTCTTC.

J is TRBJ2-7 and V is TRBV6-2 or TRBV6-3, with TRBD1 identical over 10 bases. With 5 bases clipped from V and 4 bases from J, the junction kept 14 bases outside the gene matches. CDR3 length: 17 residues. Per the germline V gene, CDR1 is MNHEY and CDR2 is SVGEGT. DNA of the CDR3: TGTGCCAGCAGTGTCCGGGACAGGGGCCGAGGGGGATACGAGCAGTACGTC. Residues: CASSVRDRGRGGYEQYV.

This clone was seen more than once but under ten times. The rearrangement links TRBV2 to TRBJ1-6; 7 bases map to TRBD1. From germline, CDR1 is SNHLY and CDR2 FYNNEI. This CDR3 comprises 13 residues. Trimming cost V 7 bases and J 10 bases; bases outside gene matches: 7. The CDR3 reads CASTGTVSSPLHF. In DNA, the CDR3 is TGTGCCAGCACCGGGACAGTGAGCTCACCCCTCCACTTT. The full variable domain, in which reference TRBV2 and TRBJ1-6 provide the parts outside the CDR3, is EPEVTQTPSHQVTQMGQEVILRCVPISNHLYFYWYRQILGQKVEFLVSFYNNEISEKSEIFDDQFSVERPDGSNFTLKIRSTKLEDSAMYFCASTGTVSSPLHFGNGTRLTVT.

This sequence joins TRBV2 and TRBJ2-1, with D perhaps TRBD1 (5 bases). V lost 4 bases, J lost 7 bases, and 23 bases lay in between. Germline CDR1 and CDR2: SNHLY and FYNNEI. The CDR3 spans 17 residues. For the CDR3, the DNA is TGTGCCAGCAGTGGTTTCTTGGGTGATGGGGCTTGGAATGAGCAGTTCTTC. Translating it yields CASSGFLGDGAWNEQFF.

The chain carries TRBV5-4 and TRBJ1-2; no clear D. The CDR3 has 16 amino acids. Trimming shortened V by 4 bases and J by 4 bases, and 20 bases separated the two germline ends. Germline CDR1 reads SGHNT; CDR2 reads YYREEE (reference sequence). CDR3 nucleotides: TGTGCCAGCAGCATCGGAACAAGAGGGAGCTCCTATGGCTACACCTTC. Its translation is CASSIGTRGSSYGYTF.